The rows below give T cell receptor beta chains drawn from one sample of a study of OX40 agonist ivuxolimab in advanced cancers. TCRdb's copy holds only in-frame clones and misses some; the assay was immunoSEQ multiplex PCR. The sample contains more than 65,000 clones, almost 90% of which appear only once. Material: CD4+ or CD8+ T cells sorted from blood, obtained in a trial of the OX40 agonist ivuxolimab. The source is an adult with an advanced solid tumor such as melanoma, head and neck, liver or kidney cancer. CDR3s include the opening cysteine and the closing phenylalanine or tryptophan. D genes are given only for firm matches. Clone size is not always given. Where it is, it says once, few, many or a class for expanded clones.

CDR3: CASSSRTASTDTQYF
DNA: TGTGCCAGCAGCTCTCGGACAGCTAGCACAGATACGCAGTATTTT
V: TRBV7-2
J: TRBJ2-3
D: NA
size: NA

CDR3: CASSRELAYEQYF
DNA: TGCGCCAGCAGCCGGGAACTGGCCTACGAGCAGTACTTC
V: TRBV4-1
J: TRBJ2-7
D: NA
size: NA

CDR3: CASSSHRGQTQYF
DNA: TGCGCCAGCAGCTCCCACAGGGGACAGACCCAGTACTTC
V: TRBV5-1
J: TRBJ2-5
D: TRBD1
size: NA

CDR3: CASSLETPGREAFF
DNA: TGTGCCAGCAGCCTAGAAACGCCGGGACGGGAAGCTTTCTTT
V: TRBV11-2
J: TRBJ1-1
D: NA
size: NA

CDR3: CASSRTGTSGSGRTGELFF
DNA: TGTGCCAGTAGTAGGACCGGGACTAGCGGGAGCGGTAGGACCGGGGAGCTGTTTTTT
V: TRBV19
J: TRBJ2-2
D: TRBD2
size: NA

CDR3: CASSIRPENEKLFF
DNA: TGTGCCAGTAGTATAAGGCCGGAAAATGAAAAACTGTTTTTT
V: TRBV19
J: TRBJ1-4
D: NA
size: NA

CDR3: CASSYRPTGLDLQFF
DNA: TGTGCCAGCAGTTACAGACCCACCGGCCTCGATCTGCAGTTCTTC
V: TRBV6-5
J: TRBJ2-1
D: NA
size: NA

CDR3: CASSQDVSTDTQYF
DNA: TGCGCCAGCAGCCAAGATGTGAGCACAGATACGCAGTATTTT
V: TRBV4-1
J: TRBJ2-3
D: NA
size: NA

CDR3: CASSVADRVDYNEQFF
DNA: TGTGCCAGCAGCGTAGCAGACAGGGTAGACTACAATGAGCAGTTCTTC
V: TRBV9
J: TRBJ2-1
D: TRBD1
size: once

CDR3: CASSLSSSGSRNEQFF
DNA: TGTGCCAGCAGTTTATCGTCTAGCGGGAGTAGGAATGAGCAGTTCTTC
V: TRBV27
J: TRBJ2-1
D: TRBD2
size: NA